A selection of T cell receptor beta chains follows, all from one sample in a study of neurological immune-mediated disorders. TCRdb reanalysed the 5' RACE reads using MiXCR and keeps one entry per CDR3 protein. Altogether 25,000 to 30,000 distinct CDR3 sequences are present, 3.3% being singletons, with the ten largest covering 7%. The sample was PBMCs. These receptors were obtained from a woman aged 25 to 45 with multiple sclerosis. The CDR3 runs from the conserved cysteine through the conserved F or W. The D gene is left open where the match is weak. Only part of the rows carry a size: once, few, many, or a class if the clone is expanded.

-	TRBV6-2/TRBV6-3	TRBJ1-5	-	TGTGCCAGCAGGACCCGTACGGGACGGGACAATCAGCCCCAGAATTTT	CASRTRTGRDNQPQNF
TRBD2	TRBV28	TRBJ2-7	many	TGTGCCAGCAGTTTCTTAGCGGGAGGCTCCTACGAGCAGTACTTC	CASSFLAGGSYEQYF
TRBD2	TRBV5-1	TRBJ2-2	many	TGCGCCAGCAGCTTTGGAGTAGCGGGAAACACCGGGGAGCTGTTTTTT	CASSFGVAGNTGELFF
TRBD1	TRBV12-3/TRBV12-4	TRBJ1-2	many	TGTGCCAGCAGTACTTGGACAGGGCAAGCTAACTATGGCTACACCTTC	CASSTWTGQANYGYTF
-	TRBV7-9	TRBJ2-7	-	TGTGCCAGCAGCTCCGCGGACTCCTACGAGCAGTACTTC	CASSSADSYEQYF
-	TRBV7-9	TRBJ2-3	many	TGTGCCAGCAGCTTATTTCCCGGATCCCTGGATACGCAGTATTTT	CASSLFPGSLDTQYF
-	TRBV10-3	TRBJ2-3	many	TGTGCCATCAGTGAGTCCTACACAGATACGCAGTATTTT	CAISESYTDTQYF
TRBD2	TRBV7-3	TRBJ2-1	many	TGTGCCAGCAGCTTATGGGCTAGCGGGGTTGTAGGTGAGCAGTTCTTC	CASSLWASGVVGEQFF
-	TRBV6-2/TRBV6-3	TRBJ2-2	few	TGTGCCAGCACCCGAGGACGGGCGAACACCGGGGAGCTGTTTTTT	CASTRGRANTGELFF
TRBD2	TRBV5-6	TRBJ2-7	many	TGTGCCAGCAGCATAGGACTAGCTAACTACGAGCAGTACTTC	CASSIGLANYEQYF
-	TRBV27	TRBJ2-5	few	TGTGCCAGCAGCCGCATAGGGCTTACACAAGAGACCCAGTACTTC	CASSRIGLTQETQYF
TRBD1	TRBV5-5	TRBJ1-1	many	TGTGCCAGCAGCCGGACAGGCTCGAACACTGAAGCTTTCTTT	CASSRTGSNTEAFF
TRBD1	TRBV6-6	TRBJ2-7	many	TGTGCCAGCAGAGCGGACCGGGACAGGGTCCGCGAGCAGTACTTC	CASRADRDRVREQYF
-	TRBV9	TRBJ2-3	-	TGTGCCAGCAGCGAGGGACCTGGGGGGACATACGCAGATACGCAGTATTTT	CASSEGPGGTYADTQYF
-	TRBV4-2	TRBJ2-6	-	TGTGCCAGCAGCCAAGATCTGCCGCGGACCTTTGGCGCTGGGGCCAACGTCCTGACTTTC	CASSQDLPRTFGAGANVLTF
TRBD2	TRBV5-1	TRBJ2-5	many	TGCGCCAGCAGCTTGCGGCTAGCGGGGGAGACCCAGTACTTC	CASSLRLAGETQYF
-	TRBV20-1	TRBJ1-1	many	TGCAGTGCTAGAAGAGGGCTTGGGGCTGAAGCTTTCTTT	CSARRGLGAEAFF
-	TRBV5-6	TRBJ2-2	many	TGTGCCAGCAGCTTGGCCGATAGGGGCGGCACCGGGGAGCTGTTTTTT	CASSLADRGGTGELFF
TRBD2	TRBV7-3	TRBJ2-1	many	TGTGCCAGCAGCCCGACTAGCGGGGGGGCCGGTGAGCAGTTCTTC	CASSPTSGGAGEQFF
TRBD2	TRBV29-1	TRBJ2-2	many	TGCAGCGTTGAGACTAGCGGGAGATCCGGGGAGCTGTTTTTT	CSVETSGRSGELFF
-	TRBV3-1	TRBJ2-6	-	TGTGCCAGCAGCCAAGATTGGGGGGCTGGGGCCAAAGTCCTGACTTTC	CASSQDWGAGAKVLTF
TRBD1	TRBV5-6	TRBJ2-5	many	TGTGCCAGCAGCTTGTGGGACAGAACCTGGGAGACCCAGTACTTC	CASSLWDRTWETQYF
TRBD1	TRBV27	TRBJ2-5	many	TGTGCCAGCAGTTTATCCTGGGACAGGGGGCGTGAGACCCAGTACTTC	CASSLSWDRGRETQYF
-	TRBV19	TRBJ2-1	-	TGTGCCAGTAGTATAGTGCGGACCGTCAATGAGCAGTTCTTC	CASSIVRTVNEQFF
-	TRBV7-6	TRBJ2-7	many	TGTGCCAGCAGCTTAGGCCCAATTACCCCCTACGAGCAGTACTTC	CASSLGPITPYEQYF
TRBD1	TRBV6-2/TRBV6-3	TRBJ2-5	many	TGTGCCAGCACCCTGACAGGGGTCGGGGAGACCCAGTACTTC	CASTLTGVGETQYF
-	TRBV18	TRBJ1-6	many	TGTGCCAGCTCACGCTCAGGGGAGGTGGGTTCACCCCTCCACTTT	CASSRSGEVGSPLHF
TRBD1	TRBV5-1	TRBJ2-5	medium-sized	TGCGCCAGCAGCTTGGGGGACAGGCAAGAGACCCAGTACTTC	CASSLGDRQETQYF
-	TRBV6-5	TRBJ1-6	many	TGTGCCACCGGCCAAGTGACGGGGAATTCACCCCTCAACTTT	CATGQVTGNSPLNF
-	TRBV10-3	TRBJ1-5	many	TGTGCCATCAGTGAGTCAAACGGACGGGAAGGATCCCAGCATTTT	CAISESNGREGSQHF
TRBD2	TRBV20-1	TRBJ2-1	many	TGCAGTGCCCTGACTAGCCTTTTGGATGAGCAGTTCTTC	CSALTSLLDEQFF
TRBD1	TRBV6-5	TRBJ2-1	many	TGTGCCAGCAGTACGCCGGGACAGGGGATCCATGAGCAGTTCTTC	CASSTPGQGIHEQFF
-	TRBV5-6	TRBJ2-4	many	TGTGCCAGCTCGGGACGAGGGCGTAAAAAAATTCAGTACTTC	CASSGRGRKKIQYF
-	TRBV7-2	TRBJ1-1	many	TGTGCCAGCAGCTTAAGGCGCGGCACTGAAGCTTTCTTT	CASSLRRGTEAFF
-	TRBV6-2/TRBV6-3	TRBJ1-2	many	TGTGCCAGCAGACCCGACAGCTTCAACTATGGCTACACCTTC	CASRPDSFNYGYTF
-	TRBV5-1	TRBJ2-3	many	TGCGCCAGCAGCTTGGGAGACGTCGTTTTAACAGATACGCAGTATTTT	CASSLGDVVLTDTQYF
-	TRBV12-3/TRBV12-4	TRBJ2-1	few	TGTGCCAGCAGCCCGAGGATGACCCAAGGGAATGAGCAGTTCTTC	CASSPRMTQGNEQFF
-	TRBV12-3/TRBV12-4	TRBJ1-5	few	TGTGCCAGCGGGGACGGGTATAGCAATCAGCCCCAGAATTTT	CASGDGYSNQPQNF
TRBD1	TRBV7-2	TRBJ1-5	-	TGTGCCAGCAGCTCCTGGACAGGGCGGGCGCAGCCCCAGCATTTT	CASSSWTGRAQPQHF
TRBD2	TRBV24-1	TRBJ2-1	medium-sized	TGTGCCACTGAAAAAGAAGCGGGAGCTGCCAATGAGCAGTTCTTC	CATEKEAGAANEQFF
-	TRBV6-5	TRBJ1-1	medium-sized	TGTGCCAGCAGTTACGGAATCCAAGCTTTCTTT	CASSYGIQAFF
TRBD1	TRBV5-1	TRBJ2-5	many	TGCGCCAGCAGTCGAGGGACAGCCCTGCAAGAGACCCAGTACTTC	CASSRGTALQETQYF
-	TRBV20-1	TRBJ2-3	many	TGCAGTGCTCGTAGGACAGCCTCAGATACGCAGTATTTT	CSARRTASDTQYF
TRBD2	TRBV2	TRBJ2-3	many	TGTGCCAGCAGTGATTTGCGGGGGGGCCTTTCAGATACGCAGTATTTT	CASSDLRGGLSDTQYF
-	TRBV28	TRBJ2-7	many	TGTGCCAGCAGCACCACCTCCTACGAGCAGTACTTC	CASSTTSYEQYF
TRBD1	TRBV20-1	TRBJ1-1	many	TGCAGTGCTCGTCCCGGACAGGGGTGGAGCACTGAAGCTTTCTTT	CSARPGQGWSTEAFF
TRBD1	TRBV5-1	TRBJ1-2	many	TGCGCCAGCAGGGGGACAGTCAACCACTATGGCTACACCTTC	CASRGTVNHYGYTF
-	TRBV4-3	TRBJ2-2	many	TGCGCCAGCAGCCACGGGCATACCCGGGGCACCGGGGAGCTGTTTTTT	CASSHGHTRGTGELFF
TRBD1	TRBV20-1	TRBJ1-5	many	TGCAGTGCTAGGGACAGGGGCGATCAGCCCCAGCATTTT	CSARDRGDQPQHF
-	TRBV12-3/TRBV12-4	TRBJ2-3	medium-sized	TGTGCCAGCAGTTTAGCGCTTGGTGGCACAGATACGCAGTATTTT	CASSLALGGTDTQYF
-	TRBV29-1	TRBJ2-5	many	TGCAGCGTTCAGACAATACAAGAGACCCAGTACTTC	CSVQTIQETQYF
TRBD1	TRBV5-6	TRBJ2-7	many	TGTGCCAGCAGCTTAAGGGACAGCTCCTACGAGCAGTACTTC	CASSLRDSSYEQYF
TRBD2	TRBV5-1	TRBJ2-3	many	TGCGCCAGCAAAGCGGGAGGGCCTTATGGCACAGATACGCAGTATTTT	CASKAGGPYGTDTQYF